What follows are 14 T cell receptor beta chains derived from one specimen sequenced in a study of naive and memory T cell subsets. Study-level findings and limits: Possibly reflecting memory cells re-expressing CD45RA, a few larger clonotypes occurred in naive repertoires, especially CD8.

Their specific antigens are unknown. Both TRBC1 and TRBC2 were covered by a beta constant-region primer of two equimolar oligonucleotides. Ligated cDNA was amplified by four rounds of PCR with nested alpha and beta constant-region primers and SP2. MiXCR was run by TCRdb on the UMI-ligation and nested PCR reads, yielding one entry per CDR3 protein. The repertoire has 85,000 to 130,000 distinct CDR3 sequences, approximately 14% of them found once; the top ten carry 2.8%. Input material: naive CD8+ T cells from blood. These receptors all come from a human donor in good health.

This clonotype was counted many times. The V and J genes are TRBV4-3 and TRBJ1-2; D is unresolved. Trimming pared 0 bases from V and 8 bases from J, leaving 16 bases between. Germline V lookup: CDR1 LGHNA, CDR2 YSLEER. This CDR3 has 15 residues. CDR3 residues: CASSQDRLAVAGYTF. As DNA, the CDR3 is TGCGCCAGCAGCCAAGATAGGCTCGCAGTGGCCGGCTACACCTTC.

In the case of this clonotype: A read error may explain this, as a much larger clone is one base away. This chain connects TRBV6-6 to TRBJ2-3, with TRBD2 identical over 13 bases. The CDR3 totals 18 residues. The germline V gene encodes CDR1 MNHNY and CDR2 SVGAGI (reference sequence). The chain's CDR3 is CPTRSLLAGGPGTDTQYF. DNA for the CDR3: TGTCCCACCCGATCCCTACTAGCGGGGGGGCCCGGCACAGATACGCAGTATTTT.

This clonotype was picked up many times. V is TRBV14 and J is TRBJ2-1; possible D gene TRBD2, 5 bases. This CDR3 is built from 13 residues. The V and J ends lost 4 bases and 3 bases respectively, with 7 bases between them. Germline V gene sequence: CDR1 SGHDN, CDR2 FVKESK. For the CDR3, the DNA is TGTGCCAGCAGCCGAGGGCGCTACAATGAGCAGTTCTTC. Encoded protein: CASSRGRYNEQFF.

CDR3 sequence (DNA): TGTGCCACCAGCAGAGATTCCGGATCGTCTAACTATGGCTACACCTTC. It codes for CATSRDSGSSNYGYTF. V usage is TRBV15 and J usage is TRBJ1-2; D gene unclear. The CDR3 has 16 amino acids. The germline CDR1 and CDR2 sequences are LNHNV and YYDKDF (reference sequence). Between the trimmed V and J ends, which lost 0 bases and 0 bases, there was a span of 11 bases.

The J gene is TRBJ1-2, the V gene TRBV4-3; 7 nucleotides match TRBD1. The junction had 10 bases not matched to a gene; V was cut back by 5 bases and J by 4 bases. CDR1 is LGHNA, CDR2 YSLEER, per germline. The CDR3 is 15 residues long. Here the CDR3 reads CASSTDGDSLYGYTF. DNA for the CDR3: TGCGCCAGCAGCACAGATGGGGACAGTCTCTATGGCTACACCTTC.

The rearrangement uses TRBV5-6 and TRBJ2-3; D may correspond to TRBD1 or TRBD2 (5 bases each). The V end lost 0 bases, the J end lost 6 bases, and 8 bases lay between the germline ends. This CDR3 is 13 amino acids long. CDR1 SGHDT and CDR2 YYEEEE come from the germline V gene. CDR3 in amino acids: CASSLDGADTQYF. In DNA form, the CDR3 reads TGTGCCAGCAGCTTGGACGGGGCGGATACGCAGTATTTT.

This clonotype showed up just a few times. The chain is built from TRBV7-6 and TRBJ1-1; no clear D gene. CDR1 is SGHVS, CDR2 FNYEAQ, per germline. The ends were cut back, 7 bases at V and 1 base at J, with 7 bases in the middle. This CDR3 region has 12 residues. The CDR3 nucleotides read TGTGCCAGCACCCCGGGGAACACTGAAGCTTTCTTT. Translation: CASTPGNTEAFF.

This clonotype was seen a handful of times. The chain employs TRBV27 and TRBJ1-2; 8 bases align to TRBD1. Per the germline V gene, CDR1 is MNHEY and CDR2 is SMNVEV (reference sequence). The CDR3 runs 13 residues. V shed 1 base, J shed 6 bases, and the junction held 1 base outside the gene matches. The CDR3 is CASSLYRGDGYTF. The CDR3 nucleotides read TGTGCCAGCAGTTTATACAGGGGGGATGGCTACACCTTC.

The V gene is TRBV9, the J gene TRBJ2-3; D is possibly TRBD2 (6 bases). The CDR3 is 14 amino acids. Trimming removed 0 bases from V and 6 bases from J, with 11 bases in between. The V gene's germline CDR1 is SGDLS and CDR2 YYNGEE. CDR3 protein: CASSVAGDVDTQYF. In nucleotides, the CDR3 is TGTGCCAGCAGCGTAGCGGGAGACGTGGATACGCAGTATTTT. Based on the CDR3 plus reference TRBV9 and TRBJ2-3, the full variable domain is DSGVTQTPKHLITATGQRVTLRCSPRSGDLSVYWYQQSLDQGLQFLIQYYNGEERAKGNILERFSAQQFPDLHSELNLSSLELGDSALYFCASSVAGDVDTQYFGPGTRLTVL.

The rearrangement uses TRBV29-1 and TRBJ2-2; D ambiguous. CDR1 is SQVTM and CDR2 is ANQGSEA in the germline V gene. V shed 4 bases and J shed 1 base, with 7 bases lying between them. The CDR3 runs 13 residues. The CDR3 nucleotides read TGCAGCGTTGTGATCGTGAACACCGGGGAGCTGTTTTTT. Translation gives CSVVIVNTGELFF.

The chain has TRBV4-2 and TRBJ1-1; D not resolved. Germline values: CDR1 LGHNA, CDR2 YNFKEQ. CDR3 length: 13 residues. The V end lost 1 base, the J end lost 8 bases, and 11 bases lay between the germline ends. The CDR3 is CASSQGVTPEAFF. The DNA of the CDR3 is TGTGCCAGCAGCCAAGGAGTGACCCCCGAAGCTTTCTTT.

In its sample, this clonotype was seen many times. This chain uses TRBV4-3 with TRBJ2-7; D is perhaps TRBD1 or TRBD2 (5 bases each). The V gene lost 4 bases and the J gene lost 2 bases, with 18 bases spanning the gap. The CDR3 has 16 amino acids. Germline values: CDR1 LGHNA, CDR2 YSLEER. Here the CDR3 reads CASSRETGTDAYEQYF. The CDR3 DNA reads TGCGCCAGCAGCCGAGAGACCGGGACGGATGCCTACGAGCAGTACTTC.

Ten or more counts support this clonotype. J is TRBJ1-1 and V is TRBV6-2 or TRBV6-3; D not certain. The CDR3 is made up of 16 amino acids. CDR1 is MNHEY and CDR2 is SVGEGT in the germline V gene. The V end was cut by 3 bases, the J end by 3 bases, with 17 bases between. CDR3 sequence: CASSYSAGMGYTEAFF. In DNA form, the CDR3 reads TGTGCCAGCAGTTATTCGGCGGGCATGGGCTACACTGAAGCTTTCTTT.

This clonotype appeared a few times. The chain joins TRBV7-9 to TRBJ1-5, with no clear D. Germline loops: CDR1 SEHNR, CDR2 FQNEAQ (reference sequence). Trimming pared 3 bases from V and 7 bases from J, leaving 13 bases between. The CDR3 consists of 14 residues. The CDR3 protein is CASSLAADGQPQHF. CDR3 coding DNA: TGTGCCAGCAGCTTGGCGGCGGATGGGCAGCCCCAGCATTTT.